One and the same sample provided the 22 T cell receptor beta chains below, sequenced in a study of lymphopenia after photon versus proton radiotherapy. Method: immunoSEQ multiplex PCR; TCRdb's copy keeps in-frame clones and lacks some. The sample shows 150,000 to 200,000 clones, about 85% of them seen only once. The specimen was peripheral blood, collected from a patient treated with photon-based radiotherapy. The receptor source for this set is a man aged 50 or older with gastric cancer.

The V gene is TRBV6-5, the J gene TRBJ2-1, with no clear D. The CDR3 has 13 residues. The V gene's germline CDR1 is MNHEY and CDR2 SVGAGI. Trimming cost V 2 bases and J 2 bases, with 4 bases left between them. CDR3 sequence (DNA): TGTGCCAGCAGTTACATAGCCTACAATGAGCAGTTCTTC. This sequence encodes CASSYIAYNEQFF.

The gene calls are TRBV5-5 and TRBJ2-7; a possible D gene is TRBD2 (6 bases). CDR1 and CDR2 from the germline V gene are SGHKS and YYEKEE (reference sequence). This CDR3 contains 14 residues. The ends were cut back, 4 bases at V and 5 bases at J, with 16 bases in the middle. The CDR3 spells CASSKGLQRDEQYF. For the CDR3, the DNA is TGTGCCAGCAGCAAGGGACTCCAAAGGGACGAGCAGTACTTC.

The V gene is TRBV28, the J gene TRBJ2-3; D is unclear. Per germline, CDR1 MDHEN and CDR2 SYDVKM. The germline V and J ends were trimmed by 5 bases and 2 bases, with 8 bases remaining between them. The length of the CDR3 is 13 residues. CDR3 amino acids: CASSLRFTDTQYF. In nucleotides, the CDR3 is TGTGCCAGCAGTCTCCGATTCACAGATACGCAGTATTTT.

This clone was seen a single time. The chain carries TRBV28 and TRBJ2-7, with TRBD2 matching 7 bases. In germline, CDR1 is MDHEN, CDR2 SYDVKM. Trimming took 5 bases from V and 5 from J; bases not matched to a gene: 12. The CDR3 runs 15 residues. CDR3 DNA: TGTGCCAGCAGTCCCACCCCCTCAAGCGGGGACGAGCAGTACTTC. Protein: CASSPTPSSGDEQYF.

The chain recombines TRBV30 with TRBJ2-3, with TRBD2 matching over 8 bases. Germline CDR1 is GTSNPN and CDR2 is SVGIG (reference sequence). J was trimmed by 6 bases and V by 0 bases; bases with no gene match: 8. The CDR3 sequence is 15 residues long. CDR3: CAWSVTGRAGDTQYF. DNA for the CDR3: TGTGCCTGGAGTGTAACCGGGAGGGCCGGGGATACGCAGTATTTT.

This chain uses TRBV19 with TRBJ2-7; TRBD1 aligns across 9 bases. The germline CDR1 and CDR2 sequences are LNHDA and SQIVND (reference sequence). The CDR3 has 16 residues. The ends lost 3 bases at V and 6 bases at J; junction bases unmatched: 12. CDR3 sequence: CASSIVRGTGPREQYF. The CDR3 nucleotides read TGTGCCAGTAGTATCGTCCGGGGGACAGGGCCTCGCGAGCAGTACTTC.

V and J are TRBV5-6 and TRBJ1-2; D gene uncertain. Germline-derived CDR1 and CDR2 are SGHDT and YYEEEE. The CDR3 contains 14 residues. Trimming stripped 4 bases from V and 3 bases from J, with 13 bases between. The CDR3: CASSIFTIYYGYTF. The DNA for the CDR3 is TGTGCCAGCAGCATTTTTACCATCTACTATGGCTACACCTTC.

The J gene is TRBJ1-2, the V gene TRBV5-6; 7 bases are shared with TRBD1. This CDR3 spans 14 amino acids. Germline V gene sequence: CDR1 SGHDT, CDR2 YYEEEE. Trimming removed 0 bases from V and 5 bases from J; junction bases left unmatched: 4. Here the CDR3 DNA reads TGTGCCAGCAGCTTGGAGGGGACAGTTTATGGCTACACCTTC. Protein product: CASSLEGTVYGYTF.

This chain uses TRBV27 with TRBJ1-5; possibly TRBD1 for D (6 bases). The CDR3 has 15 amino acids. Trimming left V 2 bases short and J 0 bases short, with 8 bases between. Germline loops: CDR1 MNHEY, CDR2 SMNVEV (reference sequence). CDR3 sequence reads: CASSLRTDSNQPQHF. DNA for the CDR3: TGTGCCAGCAGTTTACGGACAGATAGCAATCAGCCCCAGCATTTT.

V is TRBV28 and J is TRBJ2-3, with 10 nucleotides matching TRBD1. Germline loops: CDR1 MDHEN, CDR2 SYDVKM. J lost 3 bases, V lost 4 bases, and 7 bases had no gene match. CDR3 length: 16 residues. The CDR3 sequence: CASSSGQGESTDTQYF. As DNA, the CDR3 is TGTGCCAGCAGTTCTGGACAGGGGGAGAGTACAGATACGCAGTATTTT.

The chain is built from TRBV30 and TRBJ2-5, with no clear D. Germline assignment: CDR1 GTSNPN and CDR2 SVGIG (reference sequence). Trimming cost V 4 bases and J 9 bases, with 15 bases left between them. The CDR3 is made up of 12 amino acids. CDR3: CAWKASTASQYF. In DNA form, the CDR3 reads TGTGCCTGGAAAGCCAGCACAGCTTCCCAGTACTTC.

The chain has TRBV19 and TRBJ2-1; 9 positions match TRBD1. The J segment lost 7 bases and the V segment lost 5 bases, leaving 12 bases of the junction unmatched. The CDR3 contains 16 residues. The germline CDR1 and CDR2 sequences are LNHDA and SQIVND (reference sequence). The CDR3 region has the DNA TGTGCCAGTAGTGACAGGGGGAATGGGAGGGAGAATGAGCAGTTCTTC. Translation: CASSDRGNGRENEQFF.

CDR3 residues: CASSSSWAASSEQYF. The CDR3 DNA reads as TGTGCCAGCAGTTCCTCATGGGCCGCCTCGTCCGAGCAGTACTTC. The V gene is TRBV27, the J gene TRBJ2-7; the D is unclear. CDR1 MNHEY and CDR2 SMNVEV come from the germline V gene (reference sequence). The germline V and J ends were trimmed by 4 bases and 6 bases, with 19 bases remaining between them. The CDR3 is 15 residues long.

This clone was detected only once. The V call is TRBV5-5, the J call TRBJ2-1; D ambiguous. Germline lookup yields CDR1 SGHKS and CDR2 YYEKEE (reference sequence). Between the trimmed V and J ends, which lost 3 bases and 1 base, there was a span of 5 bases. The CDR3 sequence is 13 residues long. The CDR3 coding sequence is TGTGCCAGCAGCTGGGCTTCCTACAATGAGCAGTTCTTC. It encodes CASSWASYNEQFF.

The CDR3 region has the DNA TGTGCCAGCAGCCCCCAGGCGCACACCGGGGAGCTGTTTTTT. This encodes CASSPQAHTGELFF. The J gene is TRBJ2-2, the V gene TRBV7-3; no clear D gene. Trimming stripped 5 bases from V and 3 bases from J, with 10 bases between. CDR1 and CDR2 (germline): SGHTA, FQGTGA. The CDR3 totals 14 residues.

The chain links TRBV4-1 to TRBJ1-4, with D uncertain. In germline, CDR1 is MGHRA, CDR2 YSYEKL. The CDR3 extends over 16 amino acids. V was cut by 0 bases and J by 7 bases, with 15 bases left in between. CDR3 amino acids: CASSQDPSLRGEKLFF. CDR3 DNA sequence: TGCGCCAGCAGCCAAGATCCCAGCTTGAGAGGTGAAAAACTGTTTTTT.

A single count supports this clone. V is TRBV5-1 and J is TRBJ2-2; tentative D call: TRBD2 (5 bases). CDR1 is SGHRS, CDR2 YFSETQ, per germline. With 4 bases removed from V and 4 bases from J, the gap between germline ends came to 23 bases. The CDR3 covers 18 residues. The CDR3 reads CASSTRSRDYLGTGELFF. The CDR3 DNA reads TGCGCCAGCAGCACGCGCTCACGCGACTATCTGGGCACCGGGGAGCTGTTTTTT.

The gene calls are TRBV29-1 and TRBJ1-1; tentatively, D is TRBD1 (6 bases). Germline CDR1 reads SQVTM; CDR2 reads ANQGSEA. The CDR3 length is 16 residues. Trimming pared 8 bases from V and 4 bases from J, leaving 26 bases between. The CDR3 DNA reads TGCAGCTTTTGGGACACCCTAACGGGGGCGAGCACTGAAGCTTTCTTT. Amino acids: CSFWDTLTGASTEAFF.

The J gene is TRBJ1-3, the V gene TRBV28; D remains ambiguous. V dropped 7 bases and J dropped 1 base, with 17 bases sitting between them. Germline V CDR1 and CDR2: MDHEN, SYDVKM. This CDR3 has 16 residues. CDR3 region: CASNESGSPSGNTIYF. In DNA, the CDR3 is TGTGCCAGCAACGAATCAGGCAGTCCTTCTGGAAACACCATATATTTT.

The CDR3 bases are TGTGCCAGCAGAGGGACTAGCGGGTACACAGATACGCAGTATTTT. Its protein is CASRGTSGYTDTQYF. The chain is built from TRBV7-9 and TRBJ2-3, with 12 bases aligning to TRBD2. The CDR3 is 15 amino acids. Germline V lookup: CDR1 SEHNR, CDR2 FQNEAQ (reference sequence). V was pared by 6 bases and J by 2 bases, with 3 bases of the junction left unmatched.

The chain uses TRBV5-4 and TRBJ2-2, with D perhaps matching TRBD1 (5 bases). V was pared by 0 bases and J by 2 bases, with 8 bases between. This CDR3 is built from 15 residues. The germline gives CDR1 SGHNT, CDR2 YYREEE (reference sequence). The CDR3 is CASSLAQVNTGELFF. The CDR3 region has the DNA TGTGCCAGCAGCTTGGCACAGGTAAACACCGGGGAGCTGTTTTTT.

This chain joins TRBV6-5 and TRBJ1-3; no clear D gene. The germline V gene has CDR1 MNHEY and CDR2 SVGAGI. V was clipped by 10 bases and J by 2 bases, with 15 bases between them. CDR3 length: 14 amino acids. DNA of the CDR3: TGTGCCACTACCGCGGCAGCCACTGGAAACACCATATATTTT. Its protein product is CATTAAATGNTIYF.